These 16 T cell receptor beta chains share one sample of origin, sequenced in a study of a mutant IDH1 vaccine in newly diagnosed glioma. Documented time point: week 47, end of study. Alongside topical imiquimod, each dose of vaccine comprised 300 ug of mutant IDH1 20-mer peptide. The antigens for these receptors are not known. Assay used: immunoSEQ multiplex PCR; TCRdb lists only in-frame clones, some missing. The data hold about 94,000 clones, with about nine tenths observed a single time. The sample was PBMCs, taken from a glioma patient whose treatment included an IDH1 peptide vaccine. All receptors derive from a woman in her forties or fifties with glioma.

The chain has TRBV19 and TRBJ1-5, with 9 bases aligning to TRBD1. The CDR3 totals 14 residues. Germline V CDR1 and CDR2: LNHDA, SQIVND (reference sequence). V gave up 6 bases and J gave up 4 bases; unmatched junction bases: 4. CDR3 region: CASSGTGWNQPQHF. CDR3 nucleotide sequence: TGTGCCAGTAGCGGGACAGGGTGGAATCAGCCCCAGCATTTT.

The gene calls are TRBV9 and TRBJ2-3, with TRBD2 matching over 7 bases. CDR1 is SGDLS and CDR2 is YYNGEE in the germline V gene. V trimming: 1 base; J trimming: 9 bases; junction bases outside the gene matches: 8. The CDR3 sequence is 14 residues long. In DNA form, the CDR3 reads TGTGCCAGCAGCGTACCTAGCGGCCCCGGCACGCAGTATTTT. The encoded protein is CASSVPSGPGTQYF.

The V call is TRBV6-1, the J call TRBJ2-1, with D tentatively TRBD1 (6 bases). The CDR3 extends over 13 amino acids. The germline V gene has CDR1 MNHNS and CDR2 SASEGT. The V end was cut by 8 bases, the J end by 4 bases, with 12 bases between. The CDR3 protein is CASGRQVYNEQFF. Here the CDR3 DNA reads TGTGCCAGCGGACGACAGGTATACAATGAGCAGTTCTTC.

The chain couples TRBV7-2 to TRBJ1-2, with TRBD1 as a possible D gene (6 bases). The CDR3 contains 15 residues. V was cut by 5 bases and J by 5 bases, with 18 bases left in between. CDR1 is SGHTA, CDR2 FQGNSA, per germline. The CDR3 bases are TGTGCCAGCAGCCTGGACTGGACAGACCTTTATGGCTACACCTTC. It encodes CASSLDWTDLYGYTF.

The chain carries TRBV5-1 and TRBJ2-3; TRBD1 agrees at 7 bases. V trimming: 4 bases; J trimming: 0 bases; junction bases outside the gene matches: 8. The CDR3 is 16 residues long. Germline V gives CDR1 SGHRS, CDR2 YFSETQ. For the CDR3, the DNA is TGCGCCAGCAGCCTGGCCGGGACAGTCAGCACAGATACGCAGTATTTT. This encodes CASSLAGTVSTDTQYF. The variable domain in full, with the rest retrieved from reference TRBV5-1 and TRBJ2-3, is KAGVTQTPRYLIKTRGQQVTLSCSPISGHRSVSWYQQTPGQGLQFLFEYFSETQRNKGNFPGRFSGRQFSNSRSEMNVSTLELGDSALYLCASSLAGTVSTDTQYFGPGTRLTVL.

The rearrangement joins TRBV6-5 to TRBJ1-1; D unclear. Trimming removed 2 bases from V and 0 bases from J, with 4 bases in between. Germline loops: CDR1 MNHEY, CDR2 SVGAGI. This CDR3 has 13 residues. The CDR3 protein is CASSYSMNTEAFF. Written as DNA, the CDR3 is TGTGCCAGCAGTTACAGCATGAACACTGAAGCTTTCTTT.

The CDR3: CASSVYRQETQYF. The CDR3 DNA reads TGTGCCAGCAGTGTGTACAGACAAGAGACCCAGTACTTC. V is TRBV2 and J is TRBJ2-5; D not certain. Germline values: CDR1 SNHLY, CDR2 FYNNEI. The germline V and J ends were trimmed by 4 bases and 2 bases, with 8 bases remaining between them. There are 13 residues in the CDR3.

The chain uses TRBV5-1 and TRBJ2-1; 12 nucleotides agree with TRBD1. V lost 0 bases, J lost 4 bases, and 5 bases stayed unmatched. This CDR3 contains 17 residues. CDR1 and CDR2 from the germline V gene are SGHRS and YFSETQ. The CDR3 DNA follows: TGCGCCAGCAGCTTGGGAGGGACAGGGGGCCAGTACAATGAGCAGTTCTTC. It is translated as CASSLGGTGGQYNEQFF.

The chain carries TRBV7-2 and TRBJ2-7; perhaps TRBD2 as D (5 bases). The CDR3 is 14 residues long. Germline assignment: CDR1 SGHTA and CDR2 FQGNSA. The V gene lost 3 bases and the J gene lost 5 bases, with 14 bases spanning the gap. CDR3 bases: TGTGCCAGCAGCTTCACTAGGAGGAGGAACGAGCAGTACTTC. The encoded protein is CASSFTRRRNEQYF.

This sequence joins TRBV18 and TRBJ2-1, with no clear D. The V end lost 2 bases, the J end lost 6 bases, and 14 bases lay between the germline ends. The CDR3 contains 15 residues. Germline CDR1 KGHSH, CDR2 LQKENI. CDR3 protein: CASSPSGRLSNEQFF. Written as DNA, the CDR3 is TGTGCCAGCTCACCAAGTGGCCGGCTAAGCAATGAGCAGTTCTTC.

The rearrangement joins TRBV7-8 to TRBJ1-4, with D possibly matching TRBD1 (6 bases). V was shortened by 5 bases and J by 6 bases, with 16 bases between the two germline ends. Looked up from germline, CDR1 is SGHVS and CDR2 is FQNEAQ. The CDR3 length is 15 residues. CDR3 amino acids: CASSRGTMGDEKLFF. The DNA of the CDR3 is TGTGCCAGCAGCAGGGGGACAATGGGAGATGAAAAACTGTTTTTT. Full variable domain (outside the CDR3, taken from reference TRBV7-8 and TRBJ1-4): GAGVSQSPRYKVAKRGQDVALRCDPISGHVSLFWYQQALGQGPEFLTYFQNEAQLDKSGLPSDRFFAERPEGSVSTLKIQRTQQEDSAVYLCASSRGTMGDEKLFFGSGTQLSVL.

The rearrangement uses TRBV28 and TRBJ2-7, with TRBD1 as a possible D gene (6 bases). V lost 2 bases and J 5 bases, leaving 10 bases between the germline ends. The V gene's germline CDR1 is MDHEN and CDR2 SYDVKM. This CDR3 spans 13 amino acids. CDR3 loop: CASSLQGPNEQYF. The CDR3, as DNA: TGTGCCAGCAGTTTACAGGGGCCCAACGAGCAGTACTTC.

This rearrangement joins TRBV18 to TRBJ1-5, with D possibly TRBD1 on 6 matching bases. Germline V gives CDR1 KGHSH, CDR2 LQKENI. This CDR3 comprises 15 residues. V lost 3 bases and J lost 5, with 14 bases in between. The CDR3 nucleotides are TGTGCCAGCTCACCGACGGGGGCCAAGGATCAGCCCCAGCATTTT. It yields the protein CASSPTGAKDQPQHF.

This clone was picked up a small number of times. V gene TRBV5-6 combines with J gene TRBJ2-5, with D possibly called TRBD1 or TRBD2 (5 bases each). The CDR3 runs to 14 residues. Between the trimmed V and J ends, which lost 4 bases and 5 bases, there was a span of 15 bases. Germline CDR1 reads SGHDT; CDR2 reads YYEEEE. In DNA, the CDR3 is TGTGCCAGCAGCGGATTCGGGGCCACGGAGACCCAGTACTTC. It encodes CASSGFGATETQYF.

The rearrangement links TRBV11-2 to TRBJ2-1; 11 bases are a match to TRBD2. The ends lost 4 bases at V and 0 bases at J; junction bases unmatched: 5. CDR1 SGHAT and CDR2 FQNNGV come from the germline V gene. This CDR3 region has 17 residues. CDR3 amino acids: CASSSGLAVSSYNEQFF. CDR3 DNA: TGTGCCAGCAGCTCGGGACTAGCGGTGAGCTCCTACAATGAGCAGTTCTTC.

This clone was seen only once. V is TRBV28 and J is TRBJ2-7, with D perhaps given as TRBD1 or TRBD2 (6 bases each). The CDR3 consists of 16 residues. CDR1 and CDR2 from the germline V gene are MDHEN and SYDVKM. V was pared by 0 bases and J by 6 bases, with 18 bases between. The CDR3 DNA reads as TGTGCCAGCAGTTTATGGGCGAATAGGGGGAGGTTCGAGCAGTACTTC. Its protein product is CASSLWANRGRFEQYF.